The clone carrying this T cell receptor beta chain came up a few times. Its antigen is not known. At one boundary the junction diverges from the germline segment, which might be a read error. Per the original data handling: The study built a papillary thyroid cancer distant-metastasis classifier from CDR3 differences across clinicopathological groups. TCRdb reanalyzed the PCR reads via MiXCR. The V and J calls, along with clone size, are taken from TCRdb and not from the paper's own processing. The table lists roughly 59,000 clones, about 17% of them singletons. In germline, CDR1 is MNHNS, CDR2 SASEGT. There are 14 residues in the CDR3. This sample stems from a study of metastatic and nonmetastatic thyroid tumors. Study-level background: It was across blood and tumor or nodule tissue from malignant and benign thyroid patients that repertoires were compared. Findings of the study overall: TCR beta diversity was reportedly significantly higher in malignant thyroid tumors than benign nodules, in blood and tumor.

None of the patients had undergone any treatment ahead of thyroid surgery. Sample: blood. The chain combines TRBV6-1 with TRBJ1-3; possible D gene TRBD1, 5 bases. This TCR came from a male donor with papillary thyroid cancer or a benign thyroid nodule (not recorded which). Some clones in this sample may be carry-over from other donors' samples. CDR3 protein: CASATGSPGNTICF. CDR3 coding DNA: TGTGCCAGCGCCACAGGAAGCCCTGGAAACACCATATGTTTT.